What follows describes a single T cell receptor beta chain. This sample stems from a study of T cell changes during pregnancy in multiple sclerosis. Profiled with immunoSEQ multiplex PCR; TCRdb holds only in-frame clones, not every one. The sample includes 70,000 to 80,000 clones, around 94% of them seen just once. The CDR3 extends over 15 amino acids. V trimming: 2 bases; J trimming: 3 bases; junction bases outside the gene matches: 1. CDR1 MDHEN and CDR2 SYDVKM come from the germline V gene. This receptor was taken from a female donor with multiple sclerosis, enrolled in a pregnancy study. Material: peripheral blood, obtained in the third trimester of pregnancy. This chain uses TRBV28 with TRBJ2-1, with 10 bases identical to TRBD2. DNA for the CDR3: TGTGCCAGCAGTTTAAGCGGGGGGGTCTACAATGAGCAGTTCTTC. Protein sequence: CASSLSGGVYNEQFF. Looking up the rest from reference TRBV28 and TRBJ2-1 gives the full variable domain: DVKVTQSSRYLVKRTGEKVFLECVQDMDHENMFWYRQDPGLGLRLIYFSYDVKMKEKGDIPEGYSVSREKKERFSLILESASTNQTSMYLCASSLSGGVYNEQFFGPGTRLTVL.